Listed here are 16 T cell receptor beta chains from one sample, sequenced in a study of neurological immune-mediated disorders. TCRdb processed the 5' RACE reads anew with MiXCR; each CDR3 protein has one entry. The table includes approximately 48,000 distinct CDR3 sequences, 16% detected once. Sequencing was carried out using PBMCs. The receptors come from a man aged 60-69 years in good health.

The table lists this clonotype with many counts. The chain couples TRBV5-1 to TRBJ2-5; D is tentatively TRBD1 or TRBD2 (5 bases each). This CDR3 has 14 residues. Germline CDR1 is SGHRS and CDR2 is YFSETQ. V was shortened by 1 base and J by 5 bases, with 12 bases between the two germline ends. The CDR3 spells CASSLMGTAETQYF. The CDR3, as DNA: TGCGCCAGCAGCTTGATGGGGACGGCGGAGACCCAGTACTTC.

This clonotype was seen at least ten times. CDR3 sequence: CASSAPLVREQFF. The CDR3 coding sequence is TGTGCCAGCAGCGCCCCCCTAGTGCGCGAGCAGTTCTTC. The chain joins TRBV7-9 to TRBJ2-1; no reliable D call. This CDR3 comprises 13 residues. Germline CDR1 reads SEHNR; CDR2 reads FQNEAQ (reference sequence). V lost 5 bases and J lost 10, with 15 bases in between.

In its sample, this clonotype was seen many times. CDR3 sequence: CASSSSSTPQSEQYF. CDR3 sequence (DNA): TGCGCCAGCAGCTCCTCTTCGACCCCTCAGAGCGAGCAGTACTTC. The chain uses TRBV5-1 and TRBJ2-7; no firm D call. Trimming left V 3 bases short and J 6 bases short, with 19 bases between. The CDR3 runs 15 residues. Germline assignment: CDR1 SGHRS and CDR2 YFSETQ.

This clonotype is classed as medium-sized. The chain joins TRBV5-1 to TRBJ2-3; D not certain. V was pared by 2 bases and J by 0 bases, with 7 bases between. This CDR3 is 14 amino acids long. CDR1 and CDR2 from the germline V gene are SGHRS and YFSETQ. The DNA for the CDR3 is TGCGCCAGCAGCTTAGGAGATAGCACAGATACGCAGTATTTT. Translating gives CASSLGDSTDTQYF.

This clonotype was detected many times. CDR3 coding DNA: TGTGCCAGCAGCTTAATCCCCGGGAGAGAAACCGGGGAGCTGTTTTTT. Its translation is CASSLIPGRETGELFF. V is TRBV7-3 and J is TRBJ2-2, with D possibly matching TRBD2 (6 bases). The CDR3 is 16 amino acids. Germline CDR1 is SGHTA and CDR2 is FQGTGA. With 1 base removed from V and 5 bases from J, the gap between germline ends came to 14 bases. Together with reference TRBV7-3 and TRBJ2-2, the CDR3 gives the full variable domain: GAGVSQTPSNKVTEKGKYVELRCDPISGHTALYWYRQSLGQGPEFLIYFQGTGAADDSGLPNDRFFAVRPEGSVSTLKIQRTERGDSAVYLCASSLIPGRETGELFFGEGSRLTVL.

At least ten counts were recorded for this clonotype. The J gene is TRBJ1-2, the V gene TRBV12-3 or TRBV12-4, with TRBD1 matching 7 bases. This CDR3 has 17 amino acids. J gave up 4 bases and V 3 bases, and 14 bases lay outside the gene matches. The CDR3 here is CASSLRGVAQGVYGYTF. In DNA, the CDR3 is TGTGCCAGCAGTTTGAGGGGGGTGGCGCAGGGGGTCTATGGCTACACCTTC.

This chain connects TRBV5-1 to TRBJ2-2; D is perhaps TRBD1 or TRBD2 (6 bases each). The germline gives CDR1 SGHRS, CDR2 YFSETQ. The germline V and J ends were trimmed by 0 bases and 3 bases, with 12 bases remaining between them. This CDR3 has 16 amino acids. CDR3 sequence: CASSLVGGAYTGELFF. DNA for the CDR3: TGCGCCAGCAGCTTGGTGGGGGGCGCATACACCGGGGAGCTGTTTTTT.

This clonotype showed up many times. The V gene is TRBV7-2, the J gene TRBJ2-1; weak D call: TRBD1 (6 bases). The CDR3 spans 15 residues. Germline lookup yields CDR1 SGHTA and CDR2 FQGNSA. Deletions cut 1 base from V and 6 bases from J, with 13 bases between. The CDR3 nucleotides read TGTGCCAGCAGCTTAGACGGCAGGGGTGTCAATGAGCAGTTCTTC. This translates into CASSLDGRGVNEQFF.

The table lists this clonotype with many counts. The chain carries TRBV12-3 or TRBV12-4 and TRBJ2-6; D might be TRBD2 (5 bases). The CDR3 has 15 residues. V was cut by 6 bases and J by 3 bases, with 12 bases left in between. The CDR3 here is CASRLQRVGANVLTF. The CDR3 DNA follows: TGTGCCAGCAGGCTACAGAGGGTTGGGGCCAACGTCCTGACTTTC.

J is TRBJ2-7 and V is TRBV5-8, with 8 positions matching TRBD2. V shed 6 bases and J 4 bases; nucleotides not matched to a gene: 15. This CDR3 contains 16 residues. Germline V gene lookup returns CDR1 SGHTS and CDR2 YDEGEE. This CDR3 is CASILPRSGSIYEQYF. Written as DNA, the CDR3 is TGTGCCAGCATCCTACCGAGGAGCGGGAGTATATACGAGCAGTACTTC.

The CDR3 loop is CSVGRDRGGNIQYF. DNA for the CDR3: TGCAGCGTTGGCCGAGACAGGGGGGGGAACATTCAGTACTTC. J is TRBJ2-4 and V is TRBV29-1; 9 bases line up with TRBD1. The CDR3 covers 14 residues. Looked up from germline, CDR1 is SQVTM and CDR2 is ANQGSEA. After removal of 4 bases from V and 7 bases from J, the junction contained 8 bases not matched to a gene.

This clonotype appeared a single time. Possible read error: a much larger clone is one base away. The chain combines TRBV7-9 with TRBJ2-1, with 7 bases matching TRBD1. Germline lookup yields CDR1 SEHNR and CDR2 FQNEAQ (reference sequence). The V gene end was trimmed by 7 bases and the J gene end by 8 bases; junction bases not matched to a gene: 2. This CDR3 has 11 amino acids. The chain's CDR3 is CASIQGDEQFF. CDR3 DNA sequence: TGTGCCAGCATCCAGGGGGATGAGCAGTTCTTC.

This clonotype occurred many times. The chain carries TRBV12-3 or TRBV12-4 and TRBJ2-2; 9 positions agree with TRBD1. V gave up 5 bases and J gave up 5 bases; unmatched junction bases: 9. This CDR3 has 16 residues. The CDR3 loop is CASSPTGGPGTGELFF. The CDR3 region has the DNA TGTGCCAGCAGTCCGACAGGGGGGCCGGGGACCGGGGAGCTGTTTTTT.

This clonotype appeared a few times. This chain uses TRBV28 with TRBJ2-7; 9 bases are shared with TRBD1. J gave up 2 bases and V 2 bases, and 4 bases lay outside the gene matches. The CDR3 loop spans 15 amino acids. CDR1 and CDR2 from the germline V gene are MDHEN and SYDVKM. This CDR3 reads CASSLPGTGTYEQYF. CDR3 DNA sequence: TGTGCCAGCAGTTTACCCGGGACAGGGACCTACGAGCAGTACTTC.

This clonotype has at least ten counts. The chain is built from TRBV12-3 or TRBV12-4 and TRBJ1-1; D ambiguous. The length of the CDR3 is 13 residues. The ends were cut back, 1 base at V and 1 base at J, with 4 bases in the middle. The DNA for the CDR3 is TGTGCCAGCAGTTTAGTGGAGAACACTGAAGCTTTCTTT. This sequence encodes CASSLVENTEAFF.

In its sample, this clonotype was seen many times. The chain combines TRBV20-1 with TRBJ1-4, with TRBD1 matching 7 bases. The CDR3 loop spans 16 amino acids. CDR1 DFQATT and CDR2 SNEGSKA come from the germline V gene (reference sequence). V lost 0 bases, J lost 2 bases, and 6 bases stayed unmatched. The CDR3 region has the DNA TGCAGTGCTAGAGATCGAGCAGGGGGGACTAATGAAAAACTGTTTTTT. Its translation: CSARDRAGGTNEKLFF.